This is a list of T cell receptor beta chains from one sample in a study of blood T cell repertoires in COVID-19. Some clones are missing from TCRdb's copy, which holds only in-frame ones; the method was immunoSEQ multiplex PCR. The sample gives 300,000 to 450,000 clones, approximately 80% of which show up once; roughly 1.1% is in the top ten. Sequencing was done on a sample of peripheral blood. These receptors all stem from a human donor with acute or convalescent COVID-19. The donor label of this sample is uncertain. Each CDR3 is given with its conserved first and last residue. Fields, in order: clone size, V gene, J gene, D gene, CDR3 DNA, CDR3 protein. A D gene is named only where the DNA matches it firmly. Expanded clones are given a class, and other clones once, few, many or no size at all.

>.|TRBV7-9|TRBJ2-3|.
TGTGCCAGCAGCTTAGCGCACGGCGGGAAGGGTGGAGATACGCAGTATTTT
CASSLAHGGKGGDTQYF
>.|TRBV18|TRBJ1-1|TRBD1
TGTGCCAGCTCACCCACCCGACAGGGGGGCACTGAAGCTTTCTTT
CASSPTRQGGTEAFF
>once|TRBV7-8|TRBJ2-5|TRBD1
TGTGCCAGCAGCCCCTACCAGCCGGGACAGAGAGATGAGAGACCGGCGTACTTC
CASSPYQPGQRDERPAYF
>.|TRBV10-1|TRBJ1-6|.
TGCGCCAGCAGCGGGCCCGGGACAAGTTCACCCCTCCACTTT
CASSGPGTSSPLHF
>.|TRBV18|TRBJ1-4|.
TGTGCCAGCTCACCATCAGGGATCGAAAAACTGTTTTTT
CASSPSGIEKLFF
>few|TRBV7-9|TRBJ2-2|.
TGTGCCAGCAGCTCAAGACTAACCACAGCGAACACCGGGGAGCTGTTTTTT
CASSSRLTTANTGELFF
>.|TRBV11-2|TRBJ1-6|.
TGTGCCAGCAGCTTTACAGGGCCTAATTCACCCCTCCACTTT
CASSFTGPNSPLHF
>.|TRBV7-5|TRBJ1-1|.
TGTGTCAGAAGCTCTGACTCGGGCGGAGGGGCGGGCACTGAAGCTTTCTTT
CVRSSDSGGGAGTEAFF
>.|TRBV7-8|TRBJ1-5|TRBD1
TGTGCCAGCAGCCCCCGGACAGGGGATCAGCCCCAGCATTTT
CASSPRTGDQPQHF
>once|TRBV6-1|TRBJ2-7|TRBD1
TGTGCCAGCAGTGAAGACAGGGGAGATCATGGGGACGAGCAGTACTTC
CASSEDRGDHGDEQYF
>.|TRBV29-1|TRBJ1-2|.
TGCAGCGTTTTACGACAGACAAGCAACTATGGCTACACCTTC
CSVLRQTSNYGYTF
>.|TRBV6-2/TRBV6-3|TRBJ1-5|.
TGTGCCAGCAGTTACTCGAACTTTAATCAGCCCCAGCATTTT
CASSYSNFNQPQHF
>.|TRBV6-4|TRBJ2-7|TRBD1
TGTGCCAGCAGTGGATTCCGACAGGGGGCGACCTACGAGCAGTACTTC
CASSGFRQGATYEQYF
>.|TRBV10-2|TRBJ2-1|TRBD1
TGCGCCAGCAGCCCGACCCTCCGGGACAGGGGATACAATGAGCAGTTCTTC
CASSPTLRDRGYNEQFF
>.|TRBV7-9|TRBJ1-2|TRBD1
TGTGCCAGCAGCTTGGGGGGAGACAGGGTATATGGCTACACCTTC
CASSLGGDRVYGYTF
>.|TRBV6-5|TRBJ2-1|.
TGTGCCAGCAGTCCCCGCTGGACAGCATACAATGAGCAGTTCTTC
CASSPRWTAYNEQFF
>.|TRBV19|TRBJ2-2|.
TGTGCCAGTAGTCTCAGGGCGGGGACCGGGGAGCTGTTTTTT
CASSLRAGTGELFF
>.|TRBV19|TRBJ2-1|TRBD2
TGTGCCAGTAGTACTCCTTGGACTAGCGGGAGTACGGATGAGCAGTTCTTC
CASSTPWTSGSTDEQFF
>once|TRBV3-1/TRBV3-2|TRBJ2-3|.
TGTGCCAGCAGCCTCCGAGGACAGAGAAGCACAGATACGCAGTATTTT
CASSLRGQRSTDTQYF
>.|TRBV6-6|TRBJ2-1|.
TGTGCCAGCAGCAAAATACAGGACCTCTACAATGAGCAGTTCTTC
CASSKIQDLYNEQFF
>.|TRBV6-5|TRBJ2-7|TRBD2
TGTGCCACAGCGGGAGGGGGCTCCTACGAGCAGTACTTC
CATAGGGSYEQYF
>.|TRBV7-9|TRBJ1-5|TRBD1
TGTGCCAGCAGCCGGGGACAGGGGGATTTTCAGCCCCAGCATTTT
CASSRGQGDFQPQHF
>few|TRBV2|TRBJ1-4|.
TGTGCCAGCGGGGGGACGGCAACTAATGAAAAACTGTTTTTT
CASGGTATNEKLFF
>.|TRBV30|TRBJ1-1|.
TGTGCCTGGAGTCGGACACCGAACACTGAAGCTTTCTTT
CAWSRTPNTEAFF
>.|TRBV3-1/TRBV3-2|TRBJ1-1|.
TGTGCCAGCAGCCGTGGGACATTACGTGAAGCTTTCTTT
CASSRGTLREAFF
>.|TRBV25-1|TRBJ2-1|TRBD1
TGTGCCAGCAGTGAATTTCCGGGACAGGGGGGTGATGAGCAGTTCTTC
CASSEFPGQGGDEQFF
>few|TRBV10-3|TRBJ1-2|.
TGTGCCATCAGTGAGCGGGGGGCAGGGTATGGCTACACCTTC
CAISERGAGYGYTF
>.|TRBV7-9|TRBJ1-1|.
TGTGCCAGCAGCTCGACACGGGACACCTTAGAAGCTTTCTTT
CASSSTRDTLEAFF
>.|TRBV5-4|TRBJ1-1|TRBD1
TGTGCCAGCAGCCTAGACTGGGACAGAAAAACTGAAGCTTTCTTT
CASSLDWDRKTEAFF
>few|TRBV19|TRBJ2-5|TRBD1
TGTGCCAGTAGTATCCGGACAGGGCCCCAGTACTTC
CASSIRTGPQYF
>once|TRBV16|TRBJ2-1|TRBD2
TGTGCCAGCAGCCAACTAGCGGGAGGGGTTAATGAGCAGTTCTTC
CASSQLAGGVNEQFF
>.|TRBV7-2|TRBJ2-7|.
TGTGCCAGCAGCTCCCTGGGCCAATGGTACGAGCAGTACTTC
CASSSLGQWYEQYF
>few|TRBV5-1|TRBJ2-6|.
TGCGCCAGCAGCTTGGTAACCGGGGCTGGGGCCAACGTCCTGACTTTC
CASSLVTGAGANVLTF
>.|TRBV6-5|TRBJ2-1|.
TGTGCCTCCGATAACCGGGGAGGGGGGGTCAATGAGCAGTTCTTC
CASDNRGGGVNEQFF
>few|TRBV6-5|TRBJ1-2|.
TGTGCCAGCTGGCTCGTTAACTATGGCTACACCTTC
CASWLVNYGYTF
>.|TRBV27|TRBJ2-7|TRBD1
TGTGCCAGCAGTTTGCGGGACAGGAGGGACGAGCAGTACTTC
CASSLRDRRDEQYF
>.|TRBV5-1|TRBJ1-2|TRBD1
TGCGCCAGCAGTTCTGGACAGGGACCAAACTATGGCTACACCTTC
CASSSGQGPNYGYTF
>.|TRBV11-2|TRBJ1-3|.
TGTGCCAGCAGCTTATACGTAGTGTGGTCCTCGCCTGGAAACACCATATATTTT
CASSLYVVWSSPGNTIYF
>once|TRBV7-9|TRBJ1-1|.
TGTGCCAGCCGGGCGGGGGCGAACACTGAAGCTTTCTTT
CASRAGANTEAFF
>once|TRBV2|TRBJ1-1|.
TGTGCCAGCAGAGGTTGGGACTTGGGGGTCACTGAAGCTTTCTTT
CASRGWDLGVTEAFF
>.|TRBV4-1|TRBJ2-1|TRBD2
TGCGCCAGCAGAAGGTCCGGGACTACCTACAATGAGCAGTTCTTC
CASRRSGTTYNEQFF
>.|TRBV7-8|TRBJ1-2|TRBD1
TGTGCCAGCAGCACCCAGACCGGACAGGGGAAATGGGGCTACACCTTC
CASSTQTGQGKWGYTF
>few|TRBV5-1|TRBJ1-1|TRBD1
TGCGCCAGCAGCCGTTGGACAGGGTTAGGCACTGAAGCTTTCTTT
CASSRWTGLGTEAFF
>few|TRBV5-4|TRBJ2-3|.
TGTGCCAGCAGCCCCGACAGCCTTTTCACAGATACGCAGTATTTT
CASSPDSLFTDTQYF
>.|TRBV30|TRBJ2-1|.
TGTGCCTGGGGACGGAGGGGTTTGGATGAGCAGTTCTTC
CAWGRRGLDEQFF
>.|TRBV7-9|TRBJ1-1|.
TGTGCCAGCAGCACCCAGGTCATAGCTTTCTTT
CASSTQVIAFF
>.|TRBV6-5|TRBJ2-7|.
TGTGCCAGCAGTTCCCTAGCCGTCTCCTACGAGCAGTACTTC
CASSSLAVSYEQYF
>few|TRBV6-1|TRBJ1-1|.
TGTGCCAGCAGTGATTCGACACCTGAAGCTTTCTTT
CASSDSTPEAFF
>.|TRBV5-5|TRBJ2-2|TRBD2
TGTGCCAGCAGCTTACTCAGCGGGGGGGCCCGAACCGGGGAGCTGTTTTTT
CASSLLSGGARTGELFF
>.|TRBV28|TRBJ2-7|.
TGTGCCAGCAGCCCCTTGGGAGGAGGGAAGAGCTACGAGCAGTACTTC
CASSPLGGGKSYEQYF
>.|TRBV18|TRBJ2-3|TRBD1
TGTGCCAGCTCACCGGGAGGACAGGGAGAAACCAAAGGCCATACGCAGTATTTT
CASSPGGQGETKGHTQYF
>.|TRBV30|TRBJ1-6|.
TGTGCCTGGAATAGGGGGGGGAATTCACCCCTCCACTTT
CAWNRGGNSPLHF
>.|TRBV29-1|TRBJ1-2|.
TGCAGCGTTGTAGGAGCGGGCCAGGGAAATGGCTACACCTTC
CSVVGAGQGNGYTF
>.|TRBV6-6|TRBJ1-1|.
TGTGCCAGCACCACCCATAGGAACACTGAAGCTTTCTTT
CASTTHRNTEAFF
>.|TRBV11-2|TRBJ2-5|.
TGTGCCAGCAGCCAGGGGCTGAAAGAGACCCAGTACTTC
CASSQGLKETQYF
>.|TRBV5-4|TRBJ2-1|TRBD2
TGTGCCAGCAGCTTGGTTCCCGGGGGGGGCCTGGATGAGCAGTTCTTC
CASSLVPGGGLDEQFF